The rows below give T cell receptor beta chains drawn from one sample of a study of blood T cells in healthy people across ages. TCRdb reanalysed the 5' RACE reads using MiXCR and keeps one entry per CDR3 protein. The profile shows approximately 810,000 distinct CDR3 sequences, 29% of them singletons. Sequencing was done on a sample of blood. All receptors come from a woman of 80 years or more in good health. The CDR3 runs from the conserved cysteine through the conserved F or W. Each record gives: CDR3 length, D gene, V gene, CDR3 protein. A D gene is named only where the DNA matches it firmly.

16	NA	TRBV20-1	CSAGASGQKNTGELFF
15	TRBD1	TRBV6-5	CASSYLAGQVGGYTF
15	NA	TRBV7-2	CASSLRGPTGETQYF
13	NA	TRBV18	CASSPAGIYEQYF
15	NA	TRBV7-2	CASSPYDGATGELFF
15	TRBD2	TRBV2	CTSSVIAGGYNEQFF
14	TRBD1	TRBV19	CASSTGTGFDEQFF
15	NA	TRBV12-3/TRBV12-4	CASRQSTGNAGELFF
18	NA	TRBV20-1	CSARPQGGRGRITGELFF
15	NA	TRBV20-1	CSARRTSATNEKLFF
16	NA	TRBV6-2/TRBV6-3	CASSYQTGTRYNEQFF
18	NA	TRBV15	CATSRTLRLGEGTGELFF
14	NA	TRBV28	CASSLRQGCGELFF
15	TRBD1	TRBV30	CAWSAGTGDRYEQYF
15	TRBD1	TRBV5-1	CASSLDRGRNSPLHF
13	NA	TRBV12-3/TRBV12-4	CASSLRWGETQYF
13	NA	TRBV6-2/TRBV6-3	CASDGEADNEQFF
15	TRBD2	TRBV5-1	CASSSVTSGFYEQYF
16	NA	TRBV6-5	CASREGRTVVYNEQFF
12	NA	TRBV29-1	CSVGLTQETQYF